A single sample gave rise to the 9 T cell receptor beta chains below, sequenced in a study of CD8+ T cells in alopecia areata. Treatment meaning: oral pan-JAK inhibitor, 5-10 mg twice daily. Researchers gathered lesional scalp punch biopsies and peripheral blood from patients with alopecia areata. After isolation, RNA underwent reverse transcription to generate cDNA as the sequencing template. Sequencing was performed with immunoSEQ multiplex PCR; in TCRdb, only in-frame clones are kept and a portion is missing. The repertoire has about 13,000 clones, approximately 67% of them found once; the top ten carry 7%. This sample comprised skin, obtained at week 4, from a patient treated with tofacitinib. Every receptor here comes from a human donor with alopecia areata.

J is TRBJ1-1 and V is TRBV19; a possible D gene is TRBD1 (5 bases). CDR1 is LNHDA, CDR2 SQIVND, per germline (reference sequence). Trimming took off 5 bases at V and 8 bases at J, with 18 bases between the two ends. This CDR3 spans 14 amino acids. The CDR3 loop reads CASSFQTPGPEAFF. CDR3 in DNA: TGTGCCAGTAGTTTCCAGACGCCGGGGCCCGAAGCTTTCTTT.

This clone was seen only a few times. This chain links TRBV4-2 with TRBJ1-1, with D perhaps matching TRBD1 (6 bases). Trimming shortened V by 5 bases and J by 4 bases, and 17 bases separated the two germline ends. The CDR3 length is 15 residues. Germline CDR1 reads LGHNA; CDR2 reads YNFKEQ. This CDR3 is CASSSLPGAGTEAFF. Here the CDR3 DNA reads TGTGCCAGCAGCTCCTTGCCAGGGGCGGGCACTGAAGCTTTCTTT.

The chain recombines TRBV7-8 with TRBJ2-1; 8 bases line up with TRBD2. This CDR3 has 17 amino acids. Germline V gene sequence: CDR1 SGHVS, CDR2 FQNEAQ. The V segment lost 5 bases and the J segment 8 bases; nucleotides outside the gene matches: 17. CDR3 sequence reads: CASSPLARAGGLDEQFF. The DNA of the CDR3 is TGTGCCAGCAGCCCCCTAGCTAGGGCGGGGGGCCTGGATGAGCAGTTCTTC.

For the CDR3, the DNA is TGTGCCTGGGAAGGACAACCACTCACTGAAGCTTTCTTT. Its protein is CAWEGQPLTEAFF. The chain couples TRBV30 to TRBJ1-1; perhaps TRBD1 as D (5 bases). This CDR3 has 13 amino acids. Germline V gives CDR1 GTSNPN, CDR2 SVGIG (reference sequence). Trimming shortened V by 5 bases and J by 4 bases, and 14 bases separated the two germline ends.

This sequence joins TRBV29-1 and TRBJ2-4; either TRBD1 or TRBD2 may supply D (5 bases each). Germline V gene lookup returns CDR1 SQVTM and CDR2 ANQGSEA. Trimming shortened V by 7 bases and J by 0 bases, and 10 bases separated the two germline ends. The CDR3 has 13 residues. CDR3 coding DNA: TGCAGCGCGGTCGGGGCAGCCAAAAACATTCAGTACTTC. Translating gives CSAVGAAKNIQYF. Full variable domain (missing parts from reference TRBV29-1 and TRBJ2-4): SAVISQKPSRDICQRGTSLTIQCQVDSQVTMMFWYRQQPGQSLTLIATANQGSEATYESGFVIDKFPISRPNLTFSTLTVSNMSPEDSSIYLCSAVGAAKNIQYFGAGTRLSVL.

The chain uses TRBV10-3 and TRBJ1-4; D not resolved. This CDR3 contains 14 residues. The germline V and J ends were trimmed by 3 bases and 8 bases, with 13 bases remaining between them. Per germline, CDR1 ENHRY and CDR2 SYGVKD. CDR3 bases: TGTGCCATCAGTGACGAGGGTTTTGAAGAAAAACTGTTTTTT. It translates to CAISDEGFEEKLFF.

This clone was observed a handful of times. Other DNA sequences in the sample encode the same CDR3. V gene TRBV5-1 combines with J gene TRBJ1-1, with D possibly TRBD1 on 5 matching bases. Germline lookup yields CDR1 SGHRS and CDR2 YFSETQ. V was shortened by 7 bases and J by 0 bases, with 13 bases between the two germline ends. This CDR3 region has 14 residues. The CDR3 protein is CASSPGGMNTEAFF. The CDR3 region has the DNA TGCGCCAGCTCCCCGGGGGGGATGAACACTGAAGCTTTCTTT.

V and J are TRBV7-8 and TRBJ1-2; weak D call: TRBD1 (5 bases). CDR3 size: 14 residues. V was clipped by 5 bases and J by 4 bases, with 14 bases between them. Germline CDR1 reads SGHVS; CDR2 reads FQNEAQ. CDR3 bases: TGTGCCAGCAGCGAGGGCAGGGAGGCCTATGGCTACACCTTC. Its protein product is CASSEGREAYGYTF. Full variable domain (rest looked up from reference TRBV7-8 and TRBJ1-2): GAGVSQSPRYKVAKRGQDVALRCDPISGHVSLFWYQQALGQGPEFLTYFQNEAQLDKSGLPSDRFFAERPEGSVSTLKIQRTQQEDSAVYLCASSEGREAYGYTFGSGTRLTVV.

The chain is built from TRBV2 and TRBJ1-1; perhaps TRBD1 as D (5 bases). Trimming cost V 6 bases and J 4 bases, with 15 bases left between them. The CDR3 has 14 residues. Germline CDR1 reads SNHLY; CDR2 reads FYNNEI. The CDR3: CASSRGGFTTEAFF. In nucleotides, the CDR3 is TGTGCCAGCAGCCGGGGGGGATTTACCACTGAAGCTTTCTTT.